This TCR beta chain was identified in a study of synovial regulatory T cells in juvenile arthritis. Per the germline V gene, CDR1 is SGHDN and CDR2 is FVKESK. The CDR3 spans 13 residues. No DNA is listed. Remarks on this clone: What it recognizes is unknown.

General study results and limits: iaTreg cells shared more CDR3 sequences with synovial Tregs than other blood Tregs did.

Matched peripheral blood accompanied the synovial fluid taken from each patient with active arthritis. Patients were aged median 11.6 years with disease lasting median 7 years. Synovial Treg cells showed FOXP3 TSDR demethylation like blood Treg cells. Libraries were prepared by immunoSEQ multiplex PCR; TCRdb keeps only in-frame clonotypes and omits some of them. Its listing shows approximately 3,000 clones. The specimen sequenced was Treg cells from the synovium. The chain employs TRBV14 and TRBJ1-6. The clonotype originates from a donor aged 2 to 35 with juvenile idiopathic arthritis. CDR3 amino acids: CASSQVANSPLHF.